This entry is about one T cell receptor (beta chain). Trimming removed 4 bases from V and 3 bases from J; junction bases left unmatched: 7. This CDR3 region has 16 residues. Looked up from germline, CDR1 is LNHDA and CDR2 is SQIVND (reference sequence). In the source study's methods: Amplification of reference gene primers was used by the study to estimate nucleated cell counts. Here immunoSEQ multiplex PCR was the method, and the copy in TCRdb shows in-frame clones only, minus some. The V and J calls and clone size were taken over from that table, and D and trimming were inferred from the DNA. The sample lists approximately 200,000 clones, 85% to 90% occurring once. These data come from a study of blood T cell repertoires in COVID-19. Study information: The study drew acute and convalescent COVID-19 samples from the United States, Italy and Spain.

The origin of this receptor is a woman aged 55 to 70 with acute or convalescent COVID-19. Sequenced input: peripheral blood. This chain links TRBV19 with TRBJ2-3; 10 positions match TRBD1. CDR3 sequence: CASSNLRTGGTDTQYF. CDR3 nucleotides: TGTGCCAGTAGTAACCTCAGGACAGGGGGGACAGATACGCAGTATTTT.